Below are 14 T cell receptor beta chains sequenced from a single sample in a study of early T cells in non-severe SARS-CoV-2 infection. TCRdb redid the calling of the 5' RACE reads with MiXCR, one entry per CDR3 protein. The data show tens of thousands of distinct CDR3 sequences, with around 12% seen just once and less than 3% held by the top ten. The specimen was whole blood, collected at baseline. These receptors were collected from an adult who was a healthcare worker with PCR-confirmed SARS-CoV-2 infection or an uninfected control (not recorded which).

This chain joins TRBV7-2 and TRBJ2-3; D remains unclear. This CDR3 has 12 amino acids. Germline assignment: CDR1 SGHTA and CDR2 FQGNSA. Between the trimmed V and J ends, which lost 0 bases and 6 bases, there was a span of 4 bases. The CDR3 DNA sequence: TGTGCCAGCAGCTTAGCGGCGGATACGCAGTATTTT. Its translation is CASSLAADTQYF.

V usage is TRBV7-2 and J usage is TRBJ1-5; the match to TRBD1 covers 9 bases. Germline V gene sequence: CDR1 SGHTA, CDR2 FQGNSA. The CDR3 covers 16 residues. J gave up 2 bases and V 5 bases, and 7 bases lay outside the gene matches. The CDR3 reads CASSARGTGRNQPQHF. CDR3 sequence (DNA): TGTGCCAGCAGCGCACGAGGGACAGGGCGCAATCAGCCCCAGCATTTT. The full variable domain, in which reference TRBV7-2 and TRBJ1-5 provide the parts outside the CDR3, is GAGVSQSPSNKVTEKGKDVELRCDPISGHTALYWYRQSLGQGLEFLIYFQGNSAPDKSGLPSDRFSAERTGGSVSTLTIQRTQQEDSAVYLCASSARGTGRNQPQHFGDGTRLSIL.

At least ten counts were recorded for this clonotype. The V and J genes are TRBV7-6 and TRBJ2-2; D possibly uses TRBD1 or TRBD2 (5 bases each). In germline, CDR1 is SGHVS, CDR2 FNYEAQ. This CDR3 spans 15 amino acids. Deletions cut 1 base from V and 4 bases from J, with 10 bases between. The DNA for the CDR3 is TGTGCCAGCAGCTTAGAGTCGAGGGGCACCGGGGAGCTGTTTTTT. Translated, it gives CASSLESRGTGELFF.

This clonotype showed up many times. The chain combines TRBV3-1 with TRBJ2-1; D might be TRBD2 (6 bases). Germline-derived CDR1 and CDR2 are LGHDT and YNNKEL (reference sequence). This CDR3 is 14 amino acids long. The V end was cut by 3 bases, the J end by 5 bases, with 11 bases between. CDR3 in amino acids: CASSQMGLNNEQFF. The CDR3 DNA follows: TGTGCCAGCAGCCAGATGGGACTGAACAATGAGCAGTTCTTC.

This clonotype was observed many times. The chain uses TRBV7-6 and TRBJ1-1; D ambiguous. CDR1 and CDR2 (germline): SGHVS, FNYEAQ. Between the trimmed V and J ends, which lost 5 bases and 0 bases, there was a span of 7 bases. CDR3 length: 13 amino acids. The CDR3 is CASSQTMNTEAFF. In nucleotides, the CDR3 is TGTGCCAGCAGCCAAACAATGAACACTGAAGCTTTCTTT.

V and J are TRBV11-2 and TRBJ1-2, with 7 positions matching TRBD1. The CDR3 sequence is 14 residues long. J lost 5 bases, V lost 4 bases, and 7 bases had no gene match. The germline V gene encodes CDR1 SGHAT and CDR2 FQNNGV. The DNA of the CDR3 is TGTGCCAGCAGCTCCCGGGACAGTTGGTATGGCTACACCTTC. Translation gives CASSSRDSWYGYTF.

This clonotype was found many times. The genes are TRBV7-8 and TRBJ1-4; D remains ambiguous. Between the trimmed V and J ends, which lost 5 bases and 8 bases, there was a span of 18 bases. CDR3 length: 15 residues. Germline CDR1 is SGHVS and CDR2 is FQNEAQ. The CDR3 here is CASSPVAQEREKLFF. The CDR3 bases are TGTGCCAGCAGCCCGGTTGCGCAGGAACGGGAAAAACTGTTTTTT.

The chain joins TRBV28 to TRBJ2-5; the D gene is possibly TRBD1 (6 bases). Between the trimmed V and J ends, which lost 1 base and 2 bases, there was a span of 8 bases. The CDR3 consists of 14 residues. The germline V gene encodes CDR1 MDHEN and CDR2 SYDVKM. The CDR3 loop reads CASSLSGTQETQYF. In DNA, the CDR3 is TGTGCCAGCAGTTTATCCGGGACACAAGAGACCCAGTACTTC.

As to this clonotype: Possible read error: a much larger clone is one base away. This chain links TRBV7-9 with TRBJ2-3; D is ambiguous. The germline CDR1 and CDR2 sequences are SEHNR and FQNEAQ (reference sequence). This CDR3 region has 16 residues. In nucleotides, the CDR3 is TGTACCAGCAGCCTACGCCCCGGCCCTGGCACAGATACGCAGTATTTT. Amino acid sequence: CTSSLRPGPGTDTQYF.

This clonotype occurred many times. The chain's CDR3 is CASSPPQGYGYTF. DNA for the CDR3: TGTGCCAGCAGCCCCCCCCAGGGGTATGGCTACACCTTC. This chain links TRBV9 with TRBJ1-2, with D tentatively TRBD1 (6 bases). Germline V gives CDR1 SGDLS, CDR2 YYNGEE. The CDR3 length is 13 residues. Deletions cut 4 bases from V and 5 bases from J, with 12 bases between.

This clonotype was counted between two and nine times. The chain has TRBV6-6 and TRBJ1-5; 7 bases map to TRBD1. Unmatched junction bases numbered 12, after V lost 6 bases and J lost 4 bases. Germline lookup yields CDR1 MNHNY and CDR2 SVGAGI (reference sequence). There are 16 residues in the CDR3. The chain's CDR3 is CASSPRTHRGNQPQHF. The CDR3 DNA sequence: TGTGCCAGCAGCCCACGTACTCACAGGGGTAATCAGCCCCAGCATTTT.

The J gene is TRBJ1-5, the V gene TRBV12-3 or TRBV12-4; D is uncertain. This CDR3 has 13 residues. V lost 3 bases, J lost 6 bases, and 9 bases lay in between. CDR3 bases: TGTGCCAGCAGTTTCGTGGGGTCTCAGCCCCAGCATTTT. It specifies CASSFVGSQPQHF.

The chain recombines TRBV18 with TRBJ1-1, with a tentative D call TRBD1 (5 bases). The CDR3 length is 15 residues. Trimming shortened V by 0 bases and J by 9 bases, and 17 bases separated the two germline ends. The germline V gene has CDR1 KGHSH and CDR2 LQKENI. In nucleotides, the CDR3 is TGTGCCAGCTCACCACCGGTCCCGGGACGGGTTCAAGCTTTCTTT. Translation: CASSPPVPGRVQAFF.

V gene TRBV12-3 or TRBV12-4 combines with J gene TRBJ2-7; 7 bases line up with TRBD2. The CDR3 has 14 residues. V shed 3 bases, J shed 3 bases, and the junction held 5 bases outside the gene matches. Written as DNA, the CDR3 is TGTGCCAGCAGTTTTGGGGGGGAAGACTACGAGCAGTACTTC. It codes for CASSFGGEDYEQYF.